The 20 T cell receptor beta chains reported below all come from one sample, sequenced in a study of neurological immune-mediated disorders (dated by TCRdb to about 2019). Library method: 5' RACE. Reads for this sample came from an Illumina HiSeq 2500. TCRdb cleaned the public reads at Q25 with fastp, built clones with MiXCR and kept in-frame beta chains. Duplicate CDR3 protein sequences are folded into a single record with the most common DNA and genes. In all, the sample holds 65,000 to 90,000 distinct CDR3 sequences, and about 5.5% of those were seen once. The top ten constitute 2.2% of the sample. The sequencing input was PBMCs. These receptors were taken from a woman aged 30 to 39 with multiple sclerosis.

This clonotype showed up many times. V is TRBV5-5 and J is TRBJ2-7; TRBD1 matches at 8 bases. The CDR3 length is 15 residues. Germline lookup yields CDR1 SGHKS and CDR2 YYEKEE (reference sequence). Trimming took 2 bases from V and 5 from J; bases not matched to a gene: 9. The CDR3 spells CASSFPTGALNEQYV. DNA for the CDR3: TGTGCCAGCAGCTTTCCGACAGGGGCCCTCAACGAGCAGTACGTC.

The table lists this clonotype with many counts. V is TRBV6-6 and J is TRBJ1-2; D is unclear. V shed 3 bases and J shed 2 bases, with 10 bases lying between them. This CDR3 comprises 14 residues. Germline V lookup: CDR1 MNHNY, CDR2 SVGAGI (reference sequence). The CDR3 DNA is TGTGCCAGCAGTTATTCCGGAACGAACTATGGCTACACCTTC. Its protein product is CASSYSGTNYGYTF.

This clonotype has just a few counts. This chain connects TRBV10-3 to TRBJ1-2, with D maybe TRBD1 (5 bases). This CDR3 contains 13 residues. Trimming pared 2 bases from V and 4 bases from J, leaving 8 bases between. From germline, CDR1 is ENHRY and CDR2 SYGVKD. Written as DNA, the CDR3 is TGTGCCATCAGTGAGGGGGGGACCTATGGCTACACCTTC. Amino acids: CAISEGGTYGYTF.

This clonotype was counted ten times or more. CDR3 amino acids: CSARDSTYNEKLFF. CDR3 nucleotides: TGCAGTGCTAGGGACAGCACTTATAATGAAAAACTGTTTTTT. The chain combines TRBV20-1 with TRBJ1-4; a weak D match, TRBD1 (6 bases). The V gene's germline CDR1 is DFQATT and CDR2 SNEGSKA (reference sequence). CDR3 size: 14 residues. Trimming shortened V by 3 bases and J by 4 bases, and 12 bases separated the two germline ends.

This clonotype was recorded at least ten times. The CDR3 is CSASRGSEAFF. CDR3 nucleotide sequence: TGCAGTGCGAGTAGAGGGAGTGAAGCTTTCTTT. V and J are TRBV20-1 and TRBJ1-1; D call uncertain. V lost 6 bases and J 7 bases, leaving 12 bases between the germline ends. The CDR3 consists of 11 residues. The germline CDR1 and CDR2 sequences are DFQATT and SNEGSKA (reference sequence).

In this sample, this clonotype turned up many times. The chain carries TRBV20-1 and TRBJ1-1; no firm D call. Germline assignment: CDR1 DFQATT and CDR2 SNEGSKA (reference sequence). The V end was cut by 0 bases, the J end by 5 bases, with 13 bases between. The length of the CDR3 is 14 residues. The CDR3 nucleotides are TGCAGTGCTAGAGATGACGCCCTGACGACTGAAGCTTTCTTT. Translated, it gives CSARDDALTTEAFF.

This clonotype was seen at least ten times. The chain links TRBV5-1 to TRBJ2-1; tentative D call: TRBD2 (5 bases). The germline V and J ends were trimmed by 2 bases and 0 bases, with 12 bases remaining between them. CDR3 length: 16 amino acids. Looked up from germline, CDR1 is SGHRS and CDR2 is YFSETQ. The CDR3 coding sequence is TGCGCCAGCAGCTTTGAGGGAGATGTCTCCTACAATGAGCAGTTCTTC. This gives the protein CASSFEGDVSYNEQFF.

The sample holds a few counts of this clonotype. J is TRBJ2-1 and V is TRBV20-1; D not certain. Germline-derived CDR1 and CDR2 are DFQATT and SNEGSKA (reference sequence). This CDR3 is built from 15 residues. Trimming took off 5 bases at V and 4 bases at J, with 18 bases between the two ends. In DNA, the CDR3 is TGCAGTGCTCCATGGCGTGGGCCCTTATACAATGAGCAGTTCTTC. This gives the protein CSAPWRGPLYNEQFF.

This clonotype was recorded many times. The rearrangement joins TRBV5-1 to TRBJ2-5, with a weak D call TRBD2 (5 bases). V lost 0 bases and J 5 bases, leaving 17 bases between the germline ends. Germline V gene data show CDR1 as SGHRS and CDR2 as YFSETQ. The CDR3 is made up of 16 amino acids. In DNA form, the CDR3 reads TGCGCCAGCAGCTTGGGACGGGGTGATCCGCGGGAGACCCAGTACTTC. This gives the protein CASSLGRGDPRETQYF.

The table lists this clonotype with many counts. The genes are TRBV12-3 or TRBV12-4 and TRBJ1-5; D is undetermined. Deletions cut 0 bases from V and 5 bases from J, with 8 bases between. This CDR3 region has 14 residues. The CDR3 DNA is TGTGCCAGCAGTTTAGCGGACTGGGATCAGCCCCAGCATTTT. It specifies CASSLADWDQPQHF.

This clonotype has at least ten counts. The J gene is TRBJ1-1, the V gene TRBV20-1, with TRBD1 as a possible D gene (6 bases). The V gene's germline CDR1 is DFQATT and CDR2 SNEGSKA (reference sequence). The CDR3 contains 12 residues. The V and J ends lost 8 bases and 3 bases respectively, with 13 bases between them. CDR3: CSTTGTYTEAFF. The CDR3, as DNA: TGCAGTACTACAGGGACTTACACTGAAGCTTTCTTT.

This clonotype was recorded a few times. The chain carries TRBV7-2 and TRBJ2-5; 12 bases agree with TRBD1. CDR1 SGHTA and CDR2 FQGNSA come from the germline V gene. Trimming removed 5 bases from V and 5 bases from J; junction bases left unmatched: 6. This CDR3 contains 15 residues. The CDR3 DNA reads TGTGCCAGCAGCCCTGGGACAGGGGGCAGCGAGACCCAGTACTTC. This encodes CASSPGTGGSETQYF.

There are many counts of this clonotype. The chain recombines TRBV6-2 or TRBV6-3 with TRBJ2-3; unclear D gene. Trimming cost V 0 bases and J 2 bases, with 6 bases left between them. This CDR3 contains 14 residues. Germline values: CDR1 MNHEY, CDR2 SVGEGT. CDR3 amino acids: CASSYSPVTDTQYF. CDR3 coding DNA: TGTGCCAGCAGTTACTCGCCGGTCACAGATACGCAGTATTTT.

The sample holds many counts of this clonotype. The chain employs TRBV7-9 and TRBJ2-1; D ambiguous. The CDR3 loop spans 15 amino acids. V lost 1 base and J 3 bases, leaving 10 bases between the germline ends. The germline V gene encodes CDR1 SEHNR and CDR2 FQNEAQ (reference sequence). DNA of the CDR3: TGTGCCAGCAGCTTAGAGGGCAGCAACTACAATGAGCAGTTCTTC. Its translation is CASSLEGSNYNEQFF.

This clonotype was picked up many times. This sequence joins TRBV20-1 and TRBJ2-1; 9 bases line up with TRBD2. The germline V gene has CDR1 DFQATT and CDR2 SNEGSKA (reference sequence). The CDR3 is 14 amino acids. The V and J ends lost 4 bases and 10 bases, in that order; junction bases with no gene match: 11. Here the CDR3 reads CSATGTSTWREQFF. DNA for the CDR3: TGCAGTGCTACCGGGACTAGCACATGGAGGGAGCAGTTCTTC.

A word on this clonotype: This may come from a read error, since a much larger clone is one base off. The chain couples TRBV3-1 to TRBJ1-5; maybe TRBD1 (5 bases). The CDR3 is 13 residues long. Germline assignment: CDR1 LGHDT and CDR2 YNNKEL (reference sequence). The CDR3 bases are TGTGCCAGCAGCCTAGGGGAGAGCCAGCACCAGCATTTT. Protein product: CASSLGESQHQHF.

Notes on this clonotype: Given a much more abundant clone one base away, this may be a read error. The chain carries TRBV5-1 and TRBJ1-1; D might be TRBD1 (5 bases). The CDR3 loop spans 17 amino acids. The germline V and J ends were trimmed by 1 base and 0 bases, with 16 bases remaining between them. CDR1 is SGHRS and CDR2 is YFSETQ in the germline V gene. The CDR3 sequence is CASSLLDSGSMNTEAFF. The CDR3 nucleotides are TGCGCCAGCAGCTTGCTAGACAGTGGGTCAATGAACACTGAAGCTTTCTTT.

There are many counts of this clonotype. The chain carries TRBV9 and TRBJ2-3, with TRBD1 matching over 9 bases. The length of the CDR3 is 16 residues. J was trimmed by 0 bases and V by 4 bases; bases with no gene match: 6. Germline CDR1 is SGDLS and CDR2 is YYNGEE. CDR3 region: CASSTPGQGSTDTQYF. The CDR3 DNA sequence: TGTGCCAGCAGCACACCGGGACAGGGAAGCACAGATACGCAGTATTTT. Complete variable domain (other parts from reference TRBV9 and TRBJ2-3): DSGVTQTPKHLITATGQRVTLRCSPRSGDLSVYWYQQSLDQGLQFLIQYYNGEERAKGNILERFSAQQFPDLHSELNLSSLELGDSALYFCASSTPGQGSTDTQYFGPGTRLTVL.

The chain has TRBV5-6 and TRBJ1-4; no definite D call. Trimming pared 3 bases from V and 7 bases from J, leaving 7 bases between. Germline lookup yields CDR1 SGHDT and CDR2 YYEEEE. This CDR3 region has 12 residues. CDR3 in amino acids: CASSWNSEKLFF. The CDR3 DNA reads TGTGCCAGCAGCTGGAACTCTGAAAAACTGTTTTTT.

This clonotype was seen ten or more times. The chain couples TRBV5-1 to TRBJ2-5, with D maybe TRBD1 (6 bases). CDR1 is SGHRS and CDR2 is YFSETQ in the germline V gene. The CDR3 sequence is 13 residues long. The V gene lost 4 bases and the J gene lost 3 bases, with 10 bases spanning the gap. The CDR3 loop reads CASSSTGKETQYF. CDR3 sequence (DNA): TGCGCCAGCAGCAGCACAGGGAAAGAGACCCAGTACTTC.